This T cell receptor beta chain is from a study of control samples from healthy donors and cancer patients. Clones were read by immunoSEQ multiplex PCR, and TCRdb kept only the in-frame ones, dropping some. The data hold around 100,000 clones, with around nine tenths observed a single time. V was cut by 9 bases and J by 3 bases, with 12 bases left in between. CDR1 is ENHRY, CDR2 SYGVKD, per germline. This CDR3 contains 13 residues. The receptor was isolated from a human donor in good health. The donor label of this sample is uncertain. This rearrangement joins TRBV10-3 to TRBJ2-1, with D perhaps being TRBD1 or TRBD2 (5 bases each). What was sequenced was blood. The CDR3 is CAIRDGNYNEQFF. The CDR3 nucleotides are TGTGCCATTCGGGACGGGAACTACAATGAGCAGTTCTTC.